This TCR beta chain was documented in a study of spatial heterogeneity in lung cancer. Points from the study as a whole: Ubiquitous expanded tumor TCRs were seen in blood more at resection than at follow-up.

This clonotype has ten or more counts. Its antigen is unidentified. The time point was: sample taken at primary tumor resection. Unsorted whole RNA samples from tumor, nontumor lung or frozen PBMC were sequenced. Every molecule of TCR cDNA had its own unique molecular identifier. Each CDR3 protein gets one entry after TCRdb re-called the 5' RACE reads with MiXCR. Here the sample spans roughly 48,000 distinct CDR3 sequences, approximately 5.7% being singletons. Germline assignment: CDR1 MDHEN and CDR2 SYDVKM. V was clipped by 7 bases and J by 8 bases, with 15 bases between them. This CDR3 is built from 13 residues.

Here the sequenced sample was PBMCs, taken at surgery. The chain employs TRBV28 and TRBJ2-1, with TRBD2 as a possible D gene (5 bases). The receptor was derived from a male donor with early-stage non-small cell lung cancer. The CDR3 DNA reads as TGTGCCAGCACCCTCGGAGGAGCTTATGAGCAGTTCTTC. Encoded protein: CASTLGGAYEQFF.